Each of the 26 T cell receptor beta chains below was sequenced from the same sample in a study of blood T cell repertoires in COVID-19. Some clones are missing from TCRdb's copy, which holds only in-frame ones; the method was immunoSEQ multiplex PCR. The sample has 200,000 to 300,000 clones, approximately 85% seen once. Sequencing was done on a sample of peripheral blood. Receptors originate from a man aged 50-59 years with COVID-19, enrolled during active disease.

The chain has TRBV5-8 and TRBJ2-7; 9 bases match TRBD1. The length of the CDR3 is 16 residues. Losses at the gene ends were 4 bases for V and 7 bases for J; bases not matched to a gene: 15. Germline CDR1 and CDR2: SGHTS and YDEGEE. The DNA for the CDR3 is TGTGCCAGCAGCCTAAGCGGGGACAGGGTCTCGGAAGAGCAGTACTTC. Translated, it gives CASSLSGDRVSEEQYF.

The rearrangement joins TRBV9 to TRBJ2-3, with 11 bases aligning to TRBD2. Germline values: CDR1 SGDLS, CDR2 YYNGEE. The CDR3 spans 16 residues. The ends lost 0 bases at V and 2 bases at J; junction bases unmatched: 2. Written as DNA, the CDR3 is TGTGCCAGCAGCGTAGTAGCGGGGGGGGCCACAGATACGCAGTATTTT. It translates to CASSVVAGGATDTQYF.

V gene TRBV19 combines with J gene TRBJ2-2, with D possibly TRBD1 on 6 matching bases. Germline V gene sequence: CDR1 LNHDA, CDR2 SQIVND (reference sequence). V lost 4 bases to trimming and J lost 7 bases, with 13 bases between them. This CDR3 spans 14 amino acids. CDR3 amino acids: CASSTAGANGELFF. CDR3 sequence (DNA): TGTGCCAGTAGTACGGCAGGGGCCAACGGGGAGCTGTTTTTT.

This rearrangement joins TRBV2 to TRBJ1-2, with D perhaps TRBD1 (5 bases). Trimming left V 5 bases short and J 8 bases short, with 21 bases between. This CDR3 spans 15 amino acids. Germline lookup yields CDR1 SNHLY and CDR2 FYNNEI. In DNA, the CDR3 is TGTGCCAGCAGTCTCTGGCGACAGTCCTTAAAGGGCTACACCTTC. Translating it yields CASSLWRQSLKGYTF.

The chain combines TRBV15 with TRBJ1-2; D not certain. V shed 5 bases and J shed 5 bases, with 21 bases lying between them. The CDR3 sequence is 16 residues long. Germline loops: CDR1 LNHNV, CDR2 YYDKDF (reference sequence). The CDR3 reads CATSDTITRSYYGYTF. The DNA for the CDR3 is TGTGCCACCAGCGATACTATAACGCGGAGTTATTATGGCTACACCTTC. The complete variable domain, with remaining parts taken from reference TRBV15 and TRBJ1-2, reads DAMVIQNPRYQVTQFGKPVTLSCSQTLNHNVMYWYQQKSSQAPKLLFHYYDKDFNNEADTPDNFQSRRPNTSFCFLDIRSPGLGDTAMYLCATSDTITRSYYGYTFGSGTRLTVV.

The rearrangement uses TRBV5-6 and TRBJ1-1; 7 bases line up with TRBD1. The length of the CDR3 is 14 residues. Losses at the gene ends were 3 bases for V and 2 bases for J; bases not matched to a gene: 4. Germline CDR1 is SGHDT and CDR2 is YYEEEE. CDR3 nucleotides: TGTGCCAGCAGCTCGACAGGGAGAAACACTGAAGCTTTCTTT. It translates to CASSSTGRNTEAFF.

This clone was seen only once. The rearrangement uses TRBV6-5 and TRBJ2-7; D is perhaps TRBD1 (6 bases). The CDR3 runs to 15 residues. V lost 7 bases to trimming and J lost 3 bases, with 19 bases between them. CDR1 MNHEY and CDR2 SVGAGI come from the germline V gene. The CDR3, as DNA: TGTGCCAGCATCCCAGCCACGGGACACTTCTACGAGCAGTACTTC. Its protein is CASIPATGHFYEQYF.

This clone was seen a single time. The chain links TRBV3-1 (or the pseudogene TRBV3-2) to TRBJ2-1; D possibly corresponds to TRBD2 (7 bases). V was trimmed by 7 bases and J by 5 bases, leaving 24 bases between them. The germline CDR1 and CDR2 sequences are LGHDT and YNNKEL (reference sequence). This CDR3 is 17 amino acids long. CDR3 bases: TGTGCCAGCAACCCGGGGAGGGGACATCTTACCGACAATGAGCAGTTCTTC. Encoded protein: CASNPGRGHLTDNEQFF.

The chain joins TRBV19 to TRBJ1-3; D remains ambiguous. The CDR3 totals 13 residues. Germline V gives CDR1 LNHDA, CDR2 SQIVND (reference sequence). The germline V and J ends were trimmed by 7 bases and 4 bases, with 11 bases remaining between them. This CDR3 reads CASTYRSGNTIYF. The DNA for the CDR3 is TGTGCCAGTACCTATCGATCGGGAAACACCATATATTTT. The whole variable domain, filled in from reference TRBV19 and TRBJ1-3, reads DGGITQSPKYLFRKEGQNVTLSCEQNLNHDAMYWYRQDPGQGLRLIYYSQIVNDFQKGDIAEGYSVSREKKESFPLTVTSAQKNPTAFYLCASTYRSGNTIYFGEGSWLTVV.

The chain has TRBV5-1 and TRBJ1-1, with 7 positions matching TRBD1. V gave up 5 bases and J gave up 1 base; unmatched junction bases: 5. CDR1 and CDR2 from the germline V gene are SGHRS and YFSETQ. The CDR3 is 14 residues long. The CDR3 reads CASRGGQTNTEAFF. As DNA, the CDR3 is TGCGCCAGCAGAGGGGGACAGACGAACACTGAAGCTTTCTTT.

The genes are TRBV4-1 and TRBJ2-1; 10 bases are a match to TRBD2. V dropped 5 bases and J dropped 8; count of bases not matched to a gene: 12. This CDR3 contains 16 residues. Germline V gene data show CDR1 as MGHRA and CDR2 as YSYEKL. CDR3 protein: CASSSAWGLAGDEQFF. In nucleotides, the CDR3 is TGCGCCAGCAGCTCCGCCTGGGGTCTAGCGGGGGATGAGCAGTTCTTC.

The chain has TRBV7-9 and TRBJ1-1; TRBD1 agrees at 10 bases. The V segment lost 7 bases and the J segment 4 bases; nucleotides outside the gene matches: 6. Per the germline V gene, CDR1 is SEHNR and CDR2 is FQNEAQ (reference sequence). This CDR3 spans 14 amino acids. The CDR3 coding sequence is TGTGCCAGCATCACGGACAGGGGGTCCACTGAAGCTTTCTTT. Protein product: CASITDRGSTEAFF.

The chain carries TRBV24-1 and TRBJ2-1, with a weak D call TRBD2 (6 bases). V dropped 4 bases and J dropped 4 bases, with 13 bases sitting between them. The CDR3 is 15 amino acids. Per germline, CDR1 KGHDR and CDR2 SFDVKD. Here the CDR3 DNA reads TGTGCCACCAGTGAGTCGGGGGTTGGGTACAATGAGCAGTTCTTC. Translation: CATSESGVGYNEQFF.

In its sample, this clone was seen a few times. The chain recombines TRBV10-3 with TRBJ1-5; TRBD1 is a possible D gene (5 bases). Germline V gene lookup returns CDR1 ENHRY and CDR2 SYGVKD. Trimming cost V 0 bases and J 6 bases, with 15 bases left between them. CDR3 length: 16 residues. In DNA form, the CDR3 reads TGTGCCATCAGTGAGTCGTTGGGGGGGTTGGGTCAGCCCCAGCATTTT. This sequence encodes CAISESLGGLGQPQHF.

This chain joins TRBV10-2 and TRBJ2-1; 10 positions match TRBD2. V gave up 6 bases and J gave up 4 bases; unmatched junction bases: 12. Germline V gene data show CDR1 as WSHSY and CDR2 as SAAADI. This CDR3 has 17 residues. CDR3 in DNA: TGCGCCAGCAGCGATCTAGCGGGGGCCCTTTCTTACAATGAGCAGTTCTTC. Amino acid sequence: CASSDLAGALSYNEQFF.

The rearrangement uses TRBV24-1 and TRBJ1-2, with D maybe TRBD1 (5 bases). Trimming took off 4 bases at V and 8 bases at J, with 16 bases between the two ends. Per the germline V gene, CDR1 is KGHDR and CDR2 is SFDVKD. This CDR3 contains 14 residues. The CDR3 reads CATSDPGRREGYTF. DNA for the CDR3: TGTGCCACCAGTGACCCGGGACGGCGGGAGGGCTACACCTTC.

The chain employs TRBV5-5 and TRBJ1-5, with D unresolved. The CDR3 has 15 residues. Germline CDR1 is SGHKS and CDR2 is YYEKEE (reference sequence). Trimming left V 4 bases short and J 3 bases short, with 14 bases between. CDR3 DNA sequence: TGTGCCAGCAGCAAGACGAGGGATTTCAATCAGCCCCAGCATTTT. It is translated as CASSKTRDFNQPQHF. The whole variable domain, remainder taken from reference TRBV5-5 and TRBJ1-5, is DAGVTQSPTHLIKTRGQQVTLRCSPISGHKSVSWYQQVLGQGPQFIFQYYEKEERGRGNFPDRFSARQFPNYSSELNVNALLLGDSALYLCASSKTRDFNQPQHFGDGTRLSIL.

The chain combines TRBV7-3 with TRBJ1-1; TRBD1 agrees at 7 bases. Germline CDR1 is SGHTA and CDR2 is FQGTGA. The CDR3 is 13 residues long. Trimming at V came to 5 bases and at J to 6 bases, leaving 6 bases not matched to a gene. CDR3 residues: CASSQDRVAEAFF. CDR3 coding DNA: TGTGCCAGCAGCCAAGACAGGGTGGCTGAAGCTTTCTTT.

The chain is built from TRBV7-8 and TRBJ1-4; tentatively, D is TRBD1 (5 bases). CDR3 length: 15 residues. The germline V gene has CDR1 SGHVS and CDR2 FQNEAQ. Trimming shortened V by 5 bases and J by 7 bases, and 17 bases separated the two germline ends. The CDR3 sequence is CASSIGAGWGEKLFF. In DNA, the CDR3 is TGTGCCAGCAGCATTGGGGCGGGGTGGGGTGAAAAACTGTTTTTT. Combining the CDR3 with reference TRBV7-8 and TRBJ1-4 gives the whole variable domain GAGVSQSPRYKVAKRGQDVALRCDPISGHVSLFWYQQALGQGPEFLTYFQNEAQLDKSGLPSDRFFAERPEGSVSTLKIQRTQQEDSAVYLCASSIGAGWGEKLFFGSGTQLSVL.

The chain combines TRBV19 with TRBJ2-3, with 7 positions matching TRBD2. The germline V gene encodes CDR1 LNHDA and CDR2 SQIVND (reference sequence). With V trimmed by 4 bases and J by 6 bases, 13 bases remained unmatched. The CDR3 is 16 residues long. The chain's CDR3 is CASSNWGGRVSDTQYF. DNA of the CDR3: TGTGCCAGTAGTAATTGGGGGGGAAGGGTTTCGGATACGCAGTATTTT.

Points on this clone: At one end, the junction sequence differs from germline, possibly due to a read error. V usage is TRBV2 and J usage is TRBJ2-7, with 9 nucleotides matching TRBD1. The germline V gene encodes CDR1 SNHLY and CDR2 FYNNEI. The CDR3 covers 12 residues. The CDR3: CASSEPNRGLSF. The DNA for the CDR3 is TGTGCCAGCAGTGAACCCAACAGGGGGCTGTCCTTC.

J is TRBJ1-5 and V is TRBV6-5; TRBD1 matches 8 bases. The germline V gene has CDR1 MNHEY and CDR2 SVGAGI. The ends lost 8 bases at V and 6 bases at J; junction bases unmatched: 12. The CDR3 covers 15 residues. Here the CDR3 DNA reads TGTGCCAGCGGTATTGAGGACAGGGTTTTTCAGCCCCAGCATTTT. Its translation: CASGIEDRVFQPQHF.

The genes are TRBV6-2 or TRBV6-3 and TRBJ2-2, with D perhaps TRBD2 (6 bases). V was trimmed by 6 bases and J by 0 bases, leaving 17 bases between them. This CDR3 comprises 17 residues. The germline gives CDR1 MNHEY, CDR2 SVGEGT. Here the CDR3 DNA reads TGTGCCAGCAGCCAACCTAATACGGGGGCGAACACCGGGGAGCTGTTTTTT. Translating it yields CASSQPNTGANTGELFF.

The chain links TRBV4-1 to TRBJ1-1, with D possibly matching TRBD1 (5 bases). This CDR3 is 13 amino acids long. The germline V and J ends were trimmed by 4 bases and 0 bases, with 6 bases remaining between them. Germline lookup yields CDR1 MGHRA and CDR2 YSYEKL. CDR3 in DNA: TGCGCCAGCAGCCGGGGCATGAACACTGAAGCTTTCTTT. It is translated as CASSRGMNTEAFF.

The gene calls are TRBV27 and TRBJ1-6; 7 bases fit TRBD1. CDR1 and CDR2 (germline): MNHEY, SMNVEV (reference sequence). The CDR3 loop spans 18 amino acids. The ends lost 4 bases at V and 0 bases at J; junction bases unmatched: 9. The CDR3 bases are TGTGCCAGCAGTTCTGACAGGGAGTCGGGCTCCTATAATTCACCCCTCCACTTT. It codes for CASSSDRESGSYNSPLHF.

This chain connects TRBV4-2 to TRBJ1-2; 7 bases fit TRBD1. Trimming took 2 bases from V and 3 from J; bases not matched to a gene: 3. The CDR3 length is 14 residues. Germline CDR1 is LGHNA and CDR2 is YNFKEQ. CDR3 in amino acids: CASSQTGTDYGYTF. The CDR3 DNA follows: TGTGCCAGCAGCCAAACCGGGACAGACTATGGCTACACCTTC.